This T cell receptor beta chain was obtained from a study of blood T cell repertoires in COVID-19. On the study more broadly: From the United States, Italy and Spain came samples of acute and convalescent COVID-19. PBMCs, B-cell-depleted T cells, or T cells provided the cDNA or gDNA that made up the material.

As handled by the study authors: Reference gene primer amplification in the assay estimated nucleated cell counts. The data were produced by immunoSEQ multiplex PCR, yet TCRdb's version contains in-frame clones alone and is incomplete. Clonal size and the V and J genes are those of that table, whereas D and trimming came from the DNA. Among around 250,000 clones, approximately 78% were seen once, and the ten largest hold about 3.2%. Sequencing was done on a sample of peripheral blood. The sequence came from a woman aged 18-35 years with acute or convalescent COVID-19.

The CDR3 spells CASSLGTRGWNTEAFF. CDR3 coding DNA: TGTGCCAGCAGCTTAGGAACCAGGGGATGGAACACTGAAGCTTTCTTT. This chain uses TRBV11-2 with TRBJ1-1; D is perhaps TRBD1 (6 bases). The V and J ends lost 1 base and 1 base respectively, with 13 bases between them. Germline CDR1 and CDR2: SGHAT and FQNNGV. The CDR3 runs to 16 residues.